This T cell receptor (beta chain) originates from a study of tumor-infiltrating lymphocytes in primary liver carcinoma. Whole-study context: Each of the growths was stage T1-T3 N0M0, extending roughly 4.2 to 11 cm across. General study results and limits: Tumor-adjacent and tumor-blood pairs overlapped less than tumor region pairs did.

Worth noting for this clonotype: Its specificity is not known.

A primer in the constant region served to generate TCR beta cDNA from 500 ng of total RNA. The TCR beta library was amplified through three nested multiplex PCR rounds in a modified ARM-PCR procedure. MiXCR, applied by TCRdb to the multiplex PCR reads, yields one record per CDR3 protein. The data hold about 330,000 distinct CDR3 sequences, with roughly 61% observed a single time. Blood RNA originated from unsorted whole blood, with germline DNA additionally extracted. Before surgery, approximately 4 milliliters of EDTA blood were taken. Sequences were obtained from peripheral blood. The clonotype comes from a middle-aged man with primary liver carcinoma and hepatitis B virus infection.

CDR3 nucleotides: TGTGCCAGTCGAGGTTTTTCCAACTATGGCTACACCTTC. Its translation: CASRGFSNYGYTF. The chain carries TRBV19 and TRBJ1-2; no definite D call. The V end was cut by 8 bases, the J end by 2 bases, with 12 bases between. CDR3 length equals 13 residues. Germline CDR1 is LNHDA and CDR2 is SQIVND (reference sequence).